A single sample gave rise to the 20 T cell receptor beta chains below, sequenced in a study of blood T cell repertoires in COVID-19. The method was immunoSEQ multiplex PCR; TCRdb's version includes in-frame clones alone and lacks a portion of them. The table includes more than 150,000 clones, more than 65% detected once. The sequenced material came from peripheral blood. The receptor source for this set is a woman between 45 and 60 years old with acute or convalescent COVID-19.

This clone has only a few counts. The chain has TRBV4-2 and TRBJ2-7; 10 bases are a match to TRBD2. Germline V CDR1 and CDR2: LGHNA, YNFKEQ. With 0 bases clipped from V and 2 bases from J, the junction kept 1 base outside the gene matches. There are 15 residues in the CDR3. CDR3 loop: CASSQESGRAYEQYF. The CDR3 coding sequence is TGTGCCAGCAGCCAAGAAAGCGGGAGGGCCTACGAGCAGTACTTC.

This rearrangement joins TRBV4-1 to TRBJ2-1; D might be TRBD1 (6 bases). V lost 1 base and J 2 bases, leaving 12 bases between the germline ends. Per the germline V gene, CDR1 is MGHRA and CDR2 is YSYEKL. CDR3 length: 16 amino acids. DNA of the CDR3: TGCGCCAGCAGCCAAGTCCCAGGGGTCACCTACAATGAGCAGTTCTTC. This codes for CASSQVPGVTYNEQFF.

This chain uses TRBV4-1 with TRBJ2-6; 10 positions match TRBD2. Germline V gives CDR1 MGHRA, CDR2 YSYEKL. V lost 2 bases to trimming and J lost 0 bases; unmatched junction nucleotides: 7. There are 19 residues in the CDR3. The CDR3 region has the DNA TGCGCCAGCAGCCAATCTAGCGGGAGTTCTACCTCTGGGGCCAACGTCCTGACTTTC. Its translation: CASSQSSGSSTSGANVLTF.

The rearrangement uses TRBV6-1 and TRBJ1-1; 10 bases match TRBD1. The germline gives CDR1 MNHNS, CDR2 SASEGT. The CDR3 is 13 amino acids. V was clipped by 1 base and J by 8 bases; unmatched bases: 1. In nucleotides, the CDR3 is TGTGCCAGCAGTGAAGGACAGGGGGCCGAAGCTTTCTTT. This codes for CASSEGQGAEAFF.

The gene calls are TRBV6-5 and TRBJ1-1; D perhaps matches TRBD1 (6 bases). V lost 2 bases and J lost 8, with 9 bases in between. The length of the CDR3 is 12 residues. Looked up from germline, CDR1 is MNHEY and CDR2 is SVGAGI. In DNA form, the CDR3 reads TGTGCCAGCAGTTACGGGGGCGCGGAAGCTTTCTTT. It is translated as CASSYGGAEAFF.

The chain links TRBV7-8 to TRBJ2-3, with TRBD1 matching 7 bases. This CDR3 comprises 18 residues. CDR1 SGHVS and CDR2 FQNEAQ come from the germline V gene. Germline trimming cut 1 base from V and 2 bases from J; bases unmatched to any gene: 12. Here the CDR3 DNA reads TGTGCCAGCAGCTTAGGAGGTTTAGGGACAGAAGACACAGATACGCAGTATTTT. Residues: CASSLGGLGTEDTDTQYF. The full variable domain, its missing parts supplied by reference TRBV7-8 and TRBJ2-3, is GAGVSQSPRYKVAKRGQDVALRCDPISGHVSLFWYQQALGQGPEFLTYFQNEAQLDKSGLPSDRFFAERPEGSVSTLKIQRTQQEDSAVYLCASSLGGLGTEDTDTQYFGPGTRLTVL.

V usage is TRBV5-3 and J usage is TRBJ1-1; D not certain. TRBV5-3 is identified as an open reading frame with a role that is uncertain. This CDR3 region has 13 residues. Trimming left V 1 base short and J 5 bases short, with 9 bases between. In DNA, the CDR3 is TGTGCCAGAAGCTTGATAAGAGGAACTGAAGCTTTCTTT. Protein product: CARSLIRGTEAFF.

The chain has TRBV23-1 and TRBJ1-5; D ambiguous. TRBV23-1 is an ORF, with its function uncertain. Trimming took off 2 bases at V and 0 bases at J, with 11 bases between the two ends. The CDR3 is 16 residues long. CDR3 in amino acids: CASSQAQQDSNQPQHF. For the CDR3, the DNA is TGCGCCAGCAGTCAAGCACAGCAGGATAGCAATCAGCCCCAGCATTTT.

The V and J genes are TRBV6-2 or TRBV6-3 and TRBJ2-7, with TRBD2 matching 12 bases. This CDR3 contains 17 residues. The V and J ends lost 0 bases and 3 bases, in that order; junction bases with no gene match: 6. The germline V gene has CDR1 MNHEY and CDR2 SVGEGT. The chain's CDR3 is CASSYSHGLAGNYEQYF. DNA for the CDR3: TGTGCCAGCAGTTACTCACACGGACTAGCGGGAAACTACGAGCAGTACTTC.

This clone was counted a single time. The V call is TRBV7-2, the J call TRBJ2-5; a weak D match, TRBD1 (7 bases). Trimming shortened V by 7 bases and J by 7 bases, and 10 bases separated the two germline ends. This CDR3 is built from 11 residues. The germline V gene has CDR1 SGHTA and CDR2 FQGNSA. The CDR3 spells CASTQGGTQYF. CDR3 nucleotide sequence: TGTGCCAGCACCCAGGGGGGGACCCAGTACTTC.

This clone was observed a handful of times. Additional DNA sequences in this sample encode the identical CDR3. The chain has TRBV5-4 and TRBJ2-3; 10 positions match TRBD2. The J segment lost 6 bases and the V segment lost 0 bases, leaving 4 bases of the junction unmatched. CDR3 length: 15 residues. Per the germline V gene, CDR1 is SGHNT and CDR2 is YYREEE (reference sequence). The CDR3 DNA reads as TGTGCCAGCAGCTTGGTTCTAGCGGGGGCGGATACGCAGTATTTT. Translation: CASSLVLAGADTQYF. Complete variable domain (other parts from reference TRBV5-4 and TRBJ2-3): ETGVTQSPTHLIKTRGQQVTLRCSSQSGHNTVSWYQQALGQGPQFIFQYYREEENGRGNFPPRFSGLQFPNYSSELNVNALELDDSALYLCASSLVLAGADTQYFGPGTRLTVL.

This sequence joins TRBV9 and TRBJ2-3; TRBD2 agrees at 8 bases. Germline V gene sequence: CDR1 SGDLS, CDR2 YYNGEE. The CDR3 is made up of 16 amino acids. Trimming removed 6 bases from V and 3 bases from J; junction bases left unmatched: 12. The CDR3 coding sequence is TGTGCCAGCACCGAGATACGGGGGGGCGGGACAGATACGCAGTATTTT. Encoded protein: CASTEIRGGGTDTQYF.

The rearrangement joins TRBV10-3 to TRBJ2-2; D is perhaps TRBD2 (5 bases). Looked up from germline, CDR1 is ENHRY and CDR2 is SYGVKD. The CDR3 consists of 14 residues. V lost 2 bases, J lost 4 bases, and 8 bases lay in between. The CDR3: CAISESRGTGELFF. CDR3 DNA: TGTGCCATCAGTGAGAGCCGGGGCACCGGGGAGCTGTTTTTT.

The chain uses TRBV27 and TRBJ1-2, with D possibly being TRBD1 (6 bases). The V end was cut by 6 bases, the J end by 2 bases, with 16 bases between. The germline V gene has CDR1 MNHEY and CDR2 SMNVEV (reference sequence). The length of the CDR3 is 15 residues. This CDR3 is CASSLGQFPNYGYTF. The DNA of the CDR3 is TGTGCCAGCAGCCTAGGACAGTTCCCGAACTATGGCTACACCTTC.

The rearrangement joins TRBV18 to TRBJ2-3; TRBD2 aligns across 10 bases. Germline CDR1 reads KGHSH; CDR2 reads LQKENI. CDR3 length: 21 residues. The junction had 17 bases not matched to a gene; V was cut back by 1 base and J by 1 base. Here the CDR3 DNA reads TGTGCCAGCTCACCACTAATCCTAGCGGGAGTTAGGGTTCGTGGCACAGATACGCAGTATTTT. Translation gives CASSPLILAGVRVRGTDTQYF. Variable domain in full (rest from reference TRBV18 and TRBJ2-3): NAGVMQNPRHLVRRRGQEARLRCSPMKGHSHVYWYRQLPEEGLKFMVYLQKENIIDESGMPKERFSAEFPKEGPSILRIQQVVRGDSAAYFCASSPLILAGVRVRGTDTQYFGPGTRLTVL.

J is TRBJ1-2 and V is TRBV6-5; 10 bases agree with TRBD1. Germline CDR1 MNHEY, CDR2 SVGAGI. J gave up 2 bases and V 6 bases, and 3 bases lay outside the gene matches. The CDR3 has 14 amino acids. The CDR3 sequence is CASRGQGENYGYTF. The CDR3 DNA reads TGTGCCAGCAGAGGACAGGGGGAGAACTATGGCTACACCTTC.

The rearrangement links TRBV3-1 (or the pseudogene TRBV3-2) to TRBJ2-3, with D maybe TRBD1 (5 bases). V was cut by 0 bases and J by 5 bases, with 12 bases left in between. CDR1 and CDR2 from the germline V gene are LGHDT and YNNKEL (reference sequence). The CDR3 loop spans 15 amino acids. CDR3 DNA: TGTGCCAGCAGCCAAGATATTCAGGGTCGAGATACGCAGTATTTT. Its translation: CASSQDIQGRDTQYF.

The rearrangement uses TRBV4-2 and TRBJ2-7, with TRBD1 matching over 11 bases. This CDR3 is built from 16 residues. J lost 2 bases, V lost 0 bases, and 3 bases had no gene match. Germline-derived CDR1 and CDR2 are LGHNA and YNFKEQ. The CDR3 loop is CASSQDAGQGAYEQYF. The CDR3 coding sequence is TGTGCCAGCAGCCAAGACGCGGGACAGGGGGCCTACGAGCAGTACTTC.

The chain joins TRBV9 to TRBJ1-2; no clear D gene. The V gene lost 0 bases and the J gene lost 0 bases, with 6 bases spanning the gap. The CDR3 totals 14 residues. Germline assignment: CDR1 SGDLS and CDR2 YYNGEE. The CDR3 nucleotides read TGTGCCAGCAGCGTAGTAGGAGCTAACTATGGCTACACCTTC. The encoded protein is CASSVVGANYGYTF.

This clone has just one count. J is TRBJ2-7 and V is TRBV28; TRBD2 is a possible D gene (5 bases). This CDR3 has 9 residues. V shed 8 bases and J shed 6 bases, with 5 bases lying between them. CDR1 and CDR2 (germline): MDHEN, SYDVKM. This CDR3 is CASGGEQYF. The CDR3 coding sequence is TGTGCCAGCGGAGGCGAGCAGTACTTC.